These 5 T cell receptor beta chains originate from one sample sequenced in a study of follicular helper T cells after annual influenza vaccination. TCRdb's copy holds only in-frame clones and misses some; the assay was immunoSEQ multiplex PCR. Here the sample spans a few thousand clones, 82% being singletons. Time point indicated: 2015-2016 season, pre-vaccination. Material: CXCR5+ CD38- circulating T follicular helper cells from blood, obtained on the day of influenza vaccination. Noted subset: circulating Tfh, non-naive CD4+CXCR5+PD-1+ (ICOS+CD38+ or ICOS-CD38-). The receptors shown here come from an adult who received the influenza vaccine.

On this clone: Distinct nucleotide sequences in the sample also encode this CDR3. The chain combines TRBV5-1 with TRBJ2-5; 9 nucleotides align to TRBD2. Germline V gene data show CDR1 as SGHRS and CDR2 as YFSETQ. The CDR3 contains 15 residues. The junction had 5 bases not matched to a gene; V was cut back by 0 bases and J by 5 bases. In DNA form, the CDR3 reads TGCGCCAGCAGCTTGGGGCGGGGGGGCCAGGAGACCCAGTACTTC. This sequence encodes CASSLGRGGQETQYF.

This clone was seen a single time. The chain carries TRBV2 and TRBJ2-7; 7 nucleotides agree with TRBD1. The CDR3 consists of 16 residues. CDR1 is SNHLY and CDR2 is FYNNEI in the germline V gene. The J segment lost 0 bases and the V segment lost 6 bases, leaving 11 bases of the junction unmatched. CDR3 region: CASRELTGTPSYEQYF. Here the CDR3 DNA reads TGTGCCAGCAGGGAATTGACAGGGACCCCCTCCTACGAGCAGTACTTC.

The rearrangement links TRBV2 to TRBJ2-3; D remains unclear. The CDR3 has 13 amino acids. From germline, CDR1 is SNHLY and CDR2 FYNNEI. V was pared by 6 bases and J by 6 bases, with 13 bases between. CDR3 sequence: CASRDFFGDTQYF. The CDR3, as DNA: TGTGCCAGCAGAGACTTTTTTGGTGATACGCAGTATTTT.

The chain combines TRBV4-3 with TRBJ1-2; 8 nucleotides align to TRBD1. CDR1 and CDR2 (germline): LGHNA, YSLEER. CDR3 length: 15 amino acids. The trim removed 6 bases at V and 3 bases at J, leaving 9 bases unmatched. The CDR3 DNA sequence: TGCGCCAGCAGTCGGACTCAGGGGGCCTACTATGGCTACACCTTC. Residues: CASSRTQGAYYGYTF.

The chain is built from TRBV6-1 and TRBJ1-2; D ambiguous. The V end was cut by 5 bases, the J end by 7 bases, with 14 bases between. Germline assignment: CDR1 MNHNS and CDR2 SASEGT. CDR3 length equals 13 residues. The CDR3 loop reads CASSSERVVGYTF. CDR3 sequence (DNA): TGTGCCAGCAGTTCAGAGAGGGTTGTTGGCTACACCTTC.